The 21 T cell receptor beta chains below all came from one sample that was sequenced in a study of cytomegalovirus exposure and HLA in healthy donors. A multiplex PCR was run with 60 Vbeta primers and 13 Jbeta primers. Profiling relied on immunoSEQ multiplex PCR, and the TCRdb table lists in-frame clones only, not all of them. Among about 120,000 clones listed, around 81% were seen once. Sequencing was carried out using PBMCs. The receptors stem from a woman aged 40 to 50 in good health and CMV-seronegative.

The rearrangement links TRBV4-1 to TRBJ2-7, with D possibly matching TRBD1 (6 bases). Germline CDR1 and CDR2: MGHRA and YSYEKL. V was cut by 5 bases and J by 0 bases, with 17 bases left in between. The CDR3 has 16 amino acids. The CDR3 sequence is CASSSLVDSSSYEQYF. CDR3 nucleotide sequence: TGCGCCAGCAGCTCCCTTGTGGACAGCTCCTCCTACGAGCAGTACTTC.

The rearrangement uses TRBV6-1 and TRBJ2-7; D may be TRBD1 (6 bases). The CDR3 is 15 amino acids. The V end was cut by 1 base, the J end by 4 bases, with 14 bases between. CDR1 and CDR2 (germline): MNHNS, SASEGT. CDR3 region: CASSEVQGAGYEQYF. CDR3 sequence (DNA): TGTGCCAGCAGTGAAGTACAGGGCGCGGGTTACGAGCAGTACTTC.

The chain links TRBV19 to TRBJ2-1; D gene ambiguous. CDR3 length: 13 residues. Germline loops: CDR1 LNHDA, CDR2 SQIVND (reference sequence). V gave up 5 bases and J gave up 3 bases, with 8 bases separating them. CDR3 sequence reads: CASSRLDYNEQFF. DNA for the CDR3: TGTGCCAGTAGTCGTTTAGACTACAATGAGCAGTTCTTC.

This clone was found once. The chain uses TRBV6-5 and TRBJ1-1; D ambiguous. In germline, CDR1 is MNHEY, CDR2 SVGAGI. The V end lost 5 bases, the J end lost 3 bases, and 16 bases lay between the germline ends. The CDR3 length is 15 residues. DNA for the CDR3: TGTGCCAGCAGTGCGACGCATGGGAGGGACACTGAAGCTTTCTTT. Encoded protein: CASSATHGRDTEAFF.

This clone was detected once. V and J are TRBV19 and TRBJ2-5; TRBD2 aligns across 7 bases. Per germline, CDR1 LNHDA and CDR2 SQIVND (reference sequence). Trimming took 4 bases from V and 1 from J; bases not matched to a gene: 9. The CDR3 runs 16 residues. CDR3 nucleotides: TGTGCCAGTAGTAAACTCAAGCGGGAAGGCCAAGAGACCCAGTACTTC. Its translation: CASSKLKREGQETQYF.

The rearrangement links TRBV19 to TRBJ1-2, with unresolved D. Germline loops: CDR1 LNHDA, CDR2 SQIVND (reference sequence). Trimming shortened V by 4 bases and J by 3 bases, and 24 bases separated the two germline ends. This CDR3 region has 18 residues. CDR3 sequence (DNA): TGTGCCAGTAGTAGGCCCCGTTCCCACAGAGAAAATTACTATGGCTACACCTTC. Residues: CASSRPRSHRENYYGYTF.

The chain employs TRBV5-1 and TRBJ1-1; maybe TRBD1 (5 bases). CDR1 is SGHRS and CDR2 is YFSETQ in the germline V gene. The CDR3 extends over 15 amino acids. V was clipped by 3 bases and J by 0 bases, with 12 bases between them. CDR3 sequence (DNA): TGCGCCAGCAGCTATGGCGGGGGTTTGAACACTGAAGCTTTCTTT. It specifies CASSYGGGLNTEAFF.

J is TRBJ2-2 and V is TRBV9; 10 nucleotides align to TRBD2. The CDR3 is 16 residues long. Germline CDR1 and CDR2: SGDLS and YYNGEE. J lost 6 bases, V lost 4 bases, and 9 bases had no gene match. This CDR3 reads CASSISSGGPPGELFF. CDR3 nucleotide sequence: TGTGCCAGCAGCATATCTAGCGGGGGCCCTCCCGGGGAGCTGTTTTTT.

Here the CDR3 DNA reads TGTGCCAGCAGCTTAAATGGGGCAGCGTACGAGCAGTACTTC. It codes for CASSLNGAAYEQYF. The V and J genes are TRBV7-9 and TRBJ2-7, with D perhaps TRBD1 (5 bases). The CDR3 totals 14 residues. CDR1 SEHNR and CDR2 FQNEAQ come from the germline V gene (reference sequence). V gave up 2 bases and J gave up 4 bases, with 12 bases separating them.

As DNA, the CDR3 is TGTGCCAGCAGCATGACAGGGAACTATGGCTACACCTTC. Its protein product is CASSMTGNYGYTF. The V and J genes are TRBV6-1 and TRBJ1-2; 7 nucleotides line up with TRBD1. V gave up 6 bases and J gave up 2 bases; unmatched junction bases: 3. Germline-derived CDR1 and CDR2 are MNHNS and SASEGT. The CDR3 is 13 residues long.

V is TRBV6-5 and J is TRBJ2-1; the match to TRBD2 covers 9 bases. V was clipped by 2 bases and J by 8 bases; unmatched bases: 7. The CDR3 sequence is 15 residues long. Looked up from germline, CDR1 is MNHEY and CDR2 is SVGAGI. CDR3 in DNA: TGTGCCAGCAGTTACGCGGGAGGGCCTATCTATGAGCAGTTCTTC. Its protein product is CASSYAGGPIYEQFF.

This chain joins TRBV2 and TRBJ2-7, with 7 bases that match TRBD2. CDR1 is SNHLY and CDR2 is FYNNEI in the germline V gene. CDR3 length equals 13 residues. Trimming cost V 7 bases and J 1 base; bases outside gene matches: 4. CDR3 sequence reads: CASMGGESYEQYF. The DNA of the CDR3 is TGTGCCAGCATGGGAGGGGAATCCTACGAGCAGTACTTC.

V gene TRBV5-1 combines with J gene TRBJ1-3; D unresolved. CDR1 is SGHRS, CDR2 YFSETQ, per germline. V lost 4 bases and J 2 bases, leaving 13 bases between the germline ends. The CDR3 is 15 amino acids. The CDR3 sequence is CASSAGGPPGNTIYF. The CDR3 DNA sequence: TGCGCCAGCAGCGCCGGAGGACCTCCTGGAAACACCATATATTTT.

This rearrangement joins TRBV27 to TRBJ2-7; 10 bases map to TRBD1. This CDR3 comprises 15 residues. CDR1 is MNHEY, CDR2 SMNVEV, per germline (reference sequence). V trimming: 6 bases; J trimming: 0 bases; junction bases outside the gene matches: 5. CDR3 DNA: TGTGCCAGCAGGAACGGACAGGGGGGCTCCTACGAGCAGTACTTC. Translation: CASRNGQGGSYEQYF.

This chain joins TRBV11-2 and TRBJ2-6; D remains unclear. The CDR3 extends over 17 amino acids. Trimming removed 5 bases at V and 0 bases at J, with 14 bases between. Germline V gives CDR1 SGHAT, CDR2 FQNNGV. This CDR3 is CASSPLTHSSGANVLTF. In nucleotides, the CDR3 is TGTGCCAGCAGCCCACTGACACATAGCTCTGGGGCCAACGTCCTGACTTTC.

This sequence joins TRBV5-6 and TRBJ2-1, with D tentatively TRBD2 (5 bases). The V and J ends lost 0 bases and 3 bases respectively, with 10 bases between them. Germline CDR1 reads SGHDT; CDR2 reads YYEEEE. CDR3 size: 15 residues. The CDR3 DNA follows: TGTGCCAGCAGCTTGGCCCCGGGGAGCTACAATGAGCAGTTCTTC. Its translation is CASSLAPGSYNEQFF.

This chain connects TRBV19 to TRBJ1-2; 8 positions agree with TRBD1. With 1 base clipped from V and 7 bases from J, the junction kept 11 bases outside the gene matches. This CDR3 comprises 16 residues. Germline V CDR1 and CDR2: LNHDA, SQIVND (reference sequence). The CDR3 region is CASSIAETGAGSGYTF. DNA for the CDR3: TGTGCCAGTAGTATAGCCGAGACAGGGGCTGGAAGTGGCTACACCTTC.

The chain has TRBV28 and TRBJ2-3; 9 bases agree with TRBD2. Germline CDR1 is MDHEN and CDR2 is SYDVKM. The length of the CDR3 is 16 residues. V was pared by 5 bases and J by 10 bases, with 16 bases of the junction left unmatched. The chain's CDR3 is CASSAVGLAAGSPQYF. Here the CDR3 DNA reads TGTGCCAGCAGTGCGGTGGGACTAGCCGCCGGTAGTCCGCAGTATTTT.

CDR3 loop: CACRHRGTDTQYF. CDR3 DNA: TGTGCCTGCCGGCACAGGGGCACAGATACGCAGTATTTT. The chain has TRBV30 and TRBJ2-3; tentatively, D is TRBD1 (6 bases). Per the germline V gene, CDR1 is GTSNPN and CDR2 is SVGIG (reference sequence). V lost 6 bases to trimming and J lost 1 base, with 11 bases between them. The CDR3 extends over 13 amino acids.

The chain links TRBV4-1 to TRBJ2-5, with TRBD1 matching 7 bases. The germline CDR1 and CDR2 sequences are MGHRA and YSYEKL. J was trimmed by 4 bases and V by 4 bases; bases with no gene match: 3. The CDR3 consists of 13 residues. The CDR3 sequence is CASSPRTGETQYF. The CDR3 bases are TGCGCCAGCAGCCCCAGGACAGGAGAGACCCAGTACTTC.

The V call is TRBV5-6, the J call TRBJ2-1; D is unresolved. CDR1 SGHDT and CDR2 YYEEEE come from the germline V gene. V lost 2 bases, J lost 0 bases, and 9 bases lay in between. The CDR3 length is 15 residues. The CDR3 protein is CASSFTILSYNEQFF. The CDR3 DNA sequence: TGTGCCAGCAGCTTCACTATACTCTCCTACAATGAGCAGTTCTTC.